This T cell receptor beta chain appears in the sequencing data of a study of control samples from healthy donors and cancer patients. Using immunoSEQ multiplex PCR, the repertoire was profiled, and TCRdb retains in-frame clones only, with some absent. The table includes 40,000 to 60,000 clones, roughly 87% detected once. V dropped 6 bases and J dropped 0 bases, with 15 bases sitting between them. Germline loops: CDR1 MNHEY, CDR2 SVGAGI. This CDR3 spans 15 amino acids. This TCR came from a man in his sixties with head and neck cancer. This chain connects TRBV6-5 to TRBJ2-7, with D possibly TRBD2 on 5 matching bases. The material sequenced was PBMCs. This CDR3 is CASRGGLAGSYEQYF. In DNA, the CDR3 is TGTGCCAGCAGGGGCGGGCTAGCTGGCTCCTACGAGCAGTACTTC.